A single sample is the source of the 30 T cell receptor beta chains below, sequenced in a study of CD8 T cells in Susac syndrome. The authors reverse transcribed roughly 0.5 to 1 ug RNA with random hexamers. Each CDR3 protein gets one entry after TCRdb re-called the immunoSEQ multiplex PCR reads with MiXCR. The top ten clones hold roughly 0.58% of a sample with 45,000 to 55,000 distinct CDR3 sequences, 93% of them seen once. The sample consisted of CD8+ T cells from PBMCs. The receptors come from a human donor in good health.

The chain carries TRBV28 and TRBJ2-1; 11 bases are shared with TRBD2. Per germline, CDR1 MDHEN and CDR2 SYDVKM. The length of the CDR3 is 17 residues. V trimming: 2 bases; J trimming: 1 base; junction bases outside the gene matches: 4. The CDR3 bases are TGTGCCAGCAGTTTAAGGACTAGCGGGCGTTCCTACAATGAGCAGTTCTTC. It is translated as CASSLRTSGRSYNEQFF.

The chain combines TRBV4-1 with TRBJ2-1, with a possible D match to TRBD1 (5 bases). CDR1 and CDR2 (germline): MGHRA, YSYEKL. The ends were cut back, 7 bases at V and 4 bases at J, with 17 bases in the middle. The CDR3 length is 15 residues. This chain's CDR3 is CASMVEAGSYNEQFF. The CDR3 DNA sequence: TGCGCCAGCATGGTAGAGGCAGGGTCGTACAATGAGCAGTTCTTC.

This chain joins TRBV25-1 and TRBJ2-7, with 9 bases fitting TRBD2. V shed 6 bases and J 2 bases; nucleotides not matched to a gene: 8. This CDR3 region has 15 residues. Germline CDR1 and CDR2: MGHDK and SYGVNS. The CDR3 loop reads CASRPRASGTYEQYF. In DNA form, the CDR3 reads TGTGCCAGCAGACCCCGGGCTAGCGGGACCTACGAGCAGTACTTC.

The chain has TRBV7-9 and TRBJ1-2; TRBD1 might be the D (6 bases). The CDR3 length is 17 residues. From germline, CDR1 is SEHNR and CDR2 FQNEAQ (reference sequence). With 2 bases removed from V and 2 bases from J, the gap between germline ends came to 18 bases. The CDR3 region is CASSLTRDTGRNYGYTF. The CDR3 DNA sequence: TGTGCCAGCAGCTTAACCCGGGACACAGGGAGGAACTATGGCTACACCTTC.

J is TRBJ2-1 and V is TRBV28, with D perhaps TRBD2 (6 bases). The CDR3 sequence is 18 residues long. The V end lost 6 bases, the J end lost 4 bases, and 25 bases lay between the germline ends. Per the germline V gene, CDR1 is MDHEN and CDR2 is SYDVKM. The CDR3 sequence is CASRSDLTGLLEYNEQFF. CDR3 DNA sequence: TGTGCCAGCAGATCGGACCTTACGGGACTCCTAGAATACAATGAGCAGTTCTTC.

The CDR3 sequence: CASSSVPTDTQYF. For the CDR3, the DNA is TGTGCCAGCAGTTCGGTTCCCACAGATACGCAGTATTTT. V gene TRBV9 combines with J gene TRBJ2-3; D unclear. CDR1 is SGDLS, CDR2 YYNGEE, per germline. This CDR3 is 13 amino acids long. V lost 5 bases to trimming and J lost 2 bases, with 9 bases between them.

The chain combines TRBV7-8 with TRBJ1-1; D is ambiguous. From germline, CDR1 is SGHVS and CDR2 FQNEAQ. This CDR3 has 15 residues. V was cut by 1 base and J by 3 bases, with 12 bases left in between. This CDR3 reads CASSLGGLGYTEAFF. In DNA, the CDR3 is TGTGCCAGCAGCTTAGGTGGGCTCGGGTACACTGAAGCTTTCTTT.

The rearrangement links TRBV3-1 to TRBJ2-7; 13 bases fit TRBD2. The CDR3 is 17 residues long. V lost 1 base, J lost 5 bases, and 8 bases stayed unmatched. The V gene's germline CDR1 is LGHDT and CDR2 YNNKEL (reference sequence). The CDR3 region has the DNA TGTGCCAGCAGCCAAGCCCCCGGGACTAGCGGGAACCACGAGCAGTACTTC. As protein: CASSQAPGTSGNHEQYF.

The chain uses TRBV11-2 and TRBJ2-3; D is unclear. Deletions cut 3 bases from V and 4 bases from J, with 5 bases between. Germline values: CDR1 SGHAT, CDR2 FQNNGV. This CDR3 spans 12 amino acids. CDR3 DNA sequence: TGTGCCAGCAGCTTTACTGCAGATACGCAGTATTTT. Translating gives CASSFTADTQYF.

J is TRBJ1-5 and V is TRBV28; TRBD1 might be the D (5 bases). The CDR3 contains 14 residues. Germline V CDR1 and CDR2: MDHEN, SYDVKM. V was trimmed by 10 bases and J by 0 bases, leaving 13 bases between them. CDR3 residues: CAISGRASNQPQHF. The CDR3 coding sequence is TGTGCCATTTCGGGACGGGCTAGCAATCAGCCCCAGCATTTT.

The chain recombines TRBV2 with TRBJ2-2; D uncertain. The V and J ends lost 5 bases and 3 bases respectively, with 19 bases between them. The CDR3 consists of 17 residues. Germline CDR1 reads SNHLY; CDR2 reads FYNNEI. CDR3 nucleotide sequence: TGTGCCAGCAGTCAGTCCCCGTTGGAGCGACACACCGGGGAGCTGTTTTTT. As protein: CASSQSPLERHTGELFF.

The chain has TRBV20-1 and TRBJ2-7; tentatively, D is TRBD1 or TRBD2 (6 bases each). The germline CDR1 and CDR2 sequences are DFQATT and SNEGSKA (reference sequence). Trimming cost V 0 bases and J 3 bases, with 15 bases left between them. This CDR3 comprises 15 residues. CDR3 DNA: TGCAGTGCTAGAGATTTACTGGAGGGGGGCTACGAGCAGTACTTC. This encodes CSARDLLEGGYEQYF.

The V and J genes are TRBV12-3 or TRBV12-4 and TRBJ2-7, with a possible D match to TRBD1 (7 bases). The V gene lost 7 bases and the J gene lost 2 bases, with 15 bases spanning the gap. This CDR3 is built from 14 residues. This CDR3 reads CASNPGGRPYEQYF. The CDR3 DNA follows: TGTGCCAGCAACCCAGGGGGGAGGCCCTACGAGCAGTACTTC.

This clonotype came up once. This CDR3 is CASSEAGDEQFF. DNA of the CDR3: TGCGCCAGCAGTGAGGCCGGAGATGAGCAGTTCTTC. The gene calls are TRBV10-1 and TRBJ2-1; no clear D. Trimming took 2 bases from V and 8 from J, leaving 7 bases between them. The CDR3 contains 12 residues. The V gene's germline CDR1 is WNHNN and CDR2 SYGVQD (reference sequence).

The V gene is TRBV9, the J gene TRBJ1-1, with 7 nucleotides matching TRBD1. The CDR3 runs 13 residues. CDR1 and CDR2 from the germline V gene are SGDLS and YYNGEE. V shed 3 bases and J 5 bases; nucleotides not matched to a gene: 4. CDR3 region: CASSAHRGTEAFF. In DNA form, the CDR3 reads TGTGCCAGCAGCGCCCACAGGGGTACTGAAGCTTTCTTT.

On this clonotype itself: This CDR3 fails to terminate in the conserved phenylalanine or tryptophan, so it likely reflects a read error. The chain carries TRBV13 and TRBJ2-5; no firm D call. The germline gives CDR1 PRHDT, CDR2 FYEKMQ (reference sequence). The CDR3 has 14 residues. Trimming removed 5 bases from V and 3 bases from J, with 13 bases in between. CDR3 loop: CASSPRRTKETQYY. The CDR3 nucleotides are TGTGCCAGCAGCCCGAGACGGACCAAAGAGACCCAGTACTAC.

The rearrangement links TRBV29-1 to TRBJ2-1; TRBD2 aligns across 10 bases. Losses at the gene ends were 7 bases for V and 10 bases for J; bases not matched to a gene: 13. The CDR3 has 14 amino acids. Germline lookup yields CDR1 SQVTM and CDR2 ANQGSEA. CDR3 sequence reads: CSAEREGHPYEQFF. The CDR3, as DNA: TGCAGCGCGGAGCGGGAGGGCCACCCCTACGAGCAGTTCTTC.

The DNA for the CDR3 is TGTGCCAGTAGCATCGTAGCGGGAGGGATCAATGAGCAGTTCTTC. Translating it yields CASSIVAGGINEQFF. This sequence joins TRBV19 and TRBJ2-1, with 11 bases fitting TRBD2. Germline CDR1 is LNHDA and CDR2 is SQIVND (reference sequence). V was clipped by 6 bases and J by 6 bases; unmatched bases: 7. The CDR3 sequence is 15 residues long.

V and J are TRBV28 and TRBJ2-7, with unresolved D. Trimming shortened V by 6 bases and J by 4 bases, and 19 bases separated the two germline ends. CDR1 is MDHEN and CDR2 is SYDVKM in the germline V gene. This CDR3 region has 15 residues. DNA of the CDR3: TGTGCCAGCAGGCTTCGAGAGGACGCTAGATACGAGCAGTACTTC. This codes for CASRLREDARYEQYF.

A remark on this clonotype: The conserved closing phenylalanine or tryptophan is absent in this CDR3, likely reflecting a read error. The limits of the CDR3 on the DNA are not certain, so only TCRdb's listed CDR3 is given. The chain recombines TRBV4-2 with TRBJ1-1. The CDR3 is made up of 12 amino acids, end residues included. The germline V gene has CDR1 LGHNA and CDR2 YNFKEQ. The CDR3 loop is CASSQGYSEAFL.

V gene TRBV28 combines with J gene TRBJ2-3; D gene unclear. Deletions cut 8 bases from V and 4 bases from J, with 13 bases between. The CDR3 spans 13 residues. CDR1 is MDHEN and CDR2 is SYDVKM in the germline V gene. The CDR3 loop reads CASGPRRSDTQYF. The CDR3 DNA sequence: TGTGCCAGCGGCCCGAGAAGGTCAGATACGCAGTATTTT.

The rearrangement uses TRBV18 and TRBJ2-7, with TRBD1 as a possible D gene (6 bases). Germline CDR1 reads KGHSH; CDR2 reads LQKENI. The ends were cut back, 2 bases at V and 5 bases at J, with 19 bases in the middle. This CDR3 has 16 residues. The CDR3 coding sequence is TGTGCCAGCTCACCAAATCCAGGGGCAGGTCGGGACGAGCAGTACTTC. It specifies CASSPNPGAGRDEQYF.

This chain uses TRBV27 with TRBJ2-2; 11 nucleotides line up with TRBD2. CDR3 length: 17 amino acids. Losses at the gene ends were 6 bases for V and 4 bases for J; bases not matched to a gene: 10. Germline V gives CDR1 MNHEY, CDR2 SMNVEV (reference sequence). CDR3 DNA: TGTGCCAGCAGCCCCTTTGGTAGCGGGAGGGCCACCGGGGAGCTGTTTTTT. As protein: CASSPFGSGRATGELFF.

The chain recombines TRBV30 with TRBJ1-1; D is uncertain. V was cut by 4 bases and J by 1 base, with 10 bases left in between. Germline V gives CDR1 GTSNPN, CDR2 SVGIG (reference sequence). The CDR3 has 13 amino acids. The CDR3 DNA sequence: TGTGCCTGGAACGACATTGAGAACACTGAAGCTTTCTTT. Protein: CAWNDIENTEAFF.

V usage is TRBV4-1 and J usage is TRBJ2-1, with D hard to call. The CDR3 has 11 amino acids. The germline gives CDR1 MGHRA, CDR2 YSYEKL. V lost 0 bases to trimming and J lost 10 bases, with 4 bases between them. The CDR3 region is CASSQDSEQFF. CDR3 DNA sequence: TGCGCCAGCAGCCAAGACTCGGAGCAGTTCTTC.

The chain joins TRBV7-6 to TRBJ1-1; no clear D. Germline V CDR1 and CDR2: SGHVS, FNYEAQ. Trimming shortened V by 2 bases and J by 1 base, and 11 bases separated the two germline ends. This CDR3 comprises 15 residues. The CDR3: CASSLNRVTNTEAFF. Written as DNA, the CDR3 is TGTGCCAGCAGCTTAAATCGGGTGACGAACACTGAAGCTTTCTTT.

The chain carries TRBV12-3 or TRBV12-4 and TRBJ2-5; 7 nucleotides agree with TRBD1. CDR3 length: 14 residues. Trimming took 5 bases from V and 5 from J; bases not matched to a gene: 8. The CDR3 loop is CASSPSGGSETQYF. CDR3 sequence (DNA): TGTGCCAGCAGTCCATCAGGGGGTTCGGAGACCCAGTACTTC.

The V call is TRBV29-1, the J call TRBJ2-1; D may match TRBD1 or TRBD2 (6 bases each). The CDR3 has 16 residues. Germline CDR1 and CDR2: SQVTM and ANQGSEA. V lost 7 bases to trimming and J lost 2 bases, with 21 bases between them. CDR3 sequence (DNA): TGCAGCGGTCCAAGGGGGGACAACCCACCCTACAATGAGCAGTTCTTC. Protein product: CSGPRGDNPPYNEQFF.

This chain joins TRBV4-1 and TRBJ2-1; tentative D call: TRBD2 (6 bases). Germline V gene lookup returns CDR1 MGHRA and CDR2 YSYEKL. V was trimmed by 1 base and J by 10 bases, leaving 8 bases between them. The length of the CDR3 is 12 residues. CDR3 DNA: TGCGCCAGCAGCCAAGCGAGCGGGGAGCAGTTCTTC. As protein: CASSQASGEQFF.

This sequence joins TRBV6-4 and TRBJ2-7, with D maybe TRBD2 (6 bases). The germline V and J ends were trimmed by 4 bases and 0 bases, with 13 bases remaining between them. CDR3 length: 15 amino acids. Germline CDR1 reads MRHNA; CDR2 reads SNTAGT. The CDR3 reads CASSGSGSISYEQYF. The CDR3 DNA sequence: TGTGCCAGCAGTGGGAGCGGGTCCATCTCCTACGAGCAGTACTTC.